The 30 T cell receptor beta chains below all came from one sample that was sequenced in a study of blood T cells in healthy people across ages. Alongside a J-beta primer mix, a sample-barcoded 5' primer served in a second PCR lasting roughly 6 to 12 cycles. Each CDR3 protein is one row after TCRdb ran MiXCR on the 5' RACE reads. Of 1.5 million to 2 million distinct CDR3 sequences in the sample, 28% were seen once. Sequenced sample: blood. Every receptor here comes from a woman aged 30 to 39 in good health.

This clonotype appeared once. V is TRBV9 and J is TRBJ1-3; possibly TRBD1 for D (5 bases). V was pared by 5 bases and J by 10 bases, with 13 bases between. Germline V gene data show CDR1 as SGDLS and CDR2 as YYNGEE. The CDR3 spans 12 residues. The CDR3 nucleotides read TGTGCCAGCAGGGGAGCGGGGGAAACCATATATTTT. Its protein is CASRGAGETIYF. The full variable domain, rest sourced from reference TRBV9 and TRBJ1-3, is DSGVTQTPKHLITATGQRVTLRCSPRSGDLSVYWYQQSLDQGLQFLIQYYNGEERAKGNILERFSAQQFPDLHSELNLSSLELGDSALYFCASRGAGETIYFGEGSWLTVV.

The rearrangement links TRBV7-2 to TRBJ2-7, with D possibly being TRBD1 (6 bases). Per germline, CDR1 SGHTA and CDR2 FQGNSA. The CDR3 length is 16 residues. Trimming took 2 bases from V and 0 from J, leaving 14 bases between them. The chain's CDR3 is CASSLLQGQDSYEQYF. The CDR3 DNA is TGTGCCAGCAGCTTATTGCAGGGACAAGACTCCTACGAGCAGTACTTC.

Here the CDR3 DNA reads TGCGCCAGCAGCTTGGCCGGACACATGAACACTGAAGCTTTCTTT. Its translation: CASSLAGHMNTEAFF. The rearrangement joins TRBV5-1 to TRBJ1-1; tentative D call: TRBD1 (5 bases). The CDR3 length is 15 residues. The germline V and J ends were trimmed by 0 bases and 0 bases, with 9 bases remaining between them. Germline assignment: CDR1 SGHRS and CDR2 YFSETQ. Combining the CDR3 with reference TRBV5-1 and TRBJ1-1 gives the whole variable domain KAGVTQTPRYLIKTRGQQVTLSCSPISGHRSVSWYQQTPGQGLQFLFEYFSETQRNKGNFPGRFSGRQFSNSRSEMNVSTLELGDSALYLCASSLAGHMNTEAFFGQGTRLTVV.

With regard to this clonotype: No conserved phenylalanine or tryptophan is present at the end of the CDR3, so a read error is the likely explanation. The chain couples TRBV28 to TRBJ1-1; 7 bases are shared with TRBD1. The CDR3 is 15 amino acids. V lost 3 bases, J lost 7 bases, and 11 bases stayed unmatched. Looked up from germline, CDR1 is MDHEN and CDR2 is SYDVKM. The CDR3 nucleotides are TGTGCCAGCAGTTTTCCCCCGACAGGGTCTCTTGAAGCTTTCTCT. Residues: CASSFPPTGSLEAFS.

The CDR3 reads CASSRRLSGGGYSYNEQYF. As DNA, the CDR3 is TGTGCCAGCAGCCGACGCTTGAGCGGAGGTGGGTACTCCTACAATGAGCAGTACTTC. This sequence joins TRBV3-1 and TRBJ2-1, with D maybe TRBD2 (5 bases). TRBJ2-7 matches the DNA end more closely, so the J call is doubtful. The CDR3 consists of 19 residues. Germline CDR1 reads LGHDT; CDR2 reads YNNKEL (reference sequence).

This clonotype was detected a few times. The chain uses TRBV7-9 and TRBJ2-3, with TRBD2 identical over 9 bases. V was clipped by 3 bases and J by 1 base; unmatched bases: 8. CDR3 length: 17 amino acids. Germline V gene lookup returns CDR1 SEHNR and CDR2 FQNEAQ (reference sequence). The CDR3 DNA reads as TGTGCCAGCAGCTTGGGGCGGGGGGGACCCCGCACAGATACGCAGTATTTT. This encodes CASSLGRGGPRTDTQYF. The complete variable domain, with remaining parts taken from reference TRBV7-9 and TRBJ2-3, reads DTGVSQNPRHKITKRGQNVTFRCDPISEHNRLYWYRQTLGQGPEFLTYFQNEAQLEKSRLLSDRFSAERPKGSFSTLEIQRTEQGDSAMYLCASSLGRGGPRTDTQYFGPGTRLTVL.

The chain employs TRBV20-1 and TRBJ1-2, with 7 bases identical to TRBD1. Germline CDR1 reads DFQATT; CDR2 reads SNEGSKA (reference sequence). This CDR3 has 15 residues. The V and J ends lost 2 bases and 4 bases, in that order; junction bases with no gene match: 10. Here the CDR3 reads CSARPGGRSTYGYTF. Here the CDR3 DNA reads TGCAGTGCTAGACCAGGGGGAAGATCAACCTATGGCTACACCTTC.

This clonotype was detected many times. The chain is built from TRBV3-1 and TRBJ2-1; tentative D call: TRBD2 (6 bases). The CDR3 is 16 residues long. V was clipped by 1 base and J by 2 bases, with 12 bases between them. The germline V gene has CDR1 LGHDT and CDR2 YNNKEL (reference sequence). CDR3 sequence (DNA): TGTGCCAGCAGCCAAGGGGTCCCGGGGGCCTACAATGAGCAGTTCTTC. This translates into CASSQGVPGAYNEQFF.

This clonotype was observed many times. V gene TRBV7-2 combines with J gene TRBJ2-5; weak D call: TRBD2 (6 bases). This CDR3 spans 19 amino acids. V was trimmed by 1 base and J by 5 bases, leaving 26 bases between them. The germline V gene has CDR1 SGHTA and CDR2 FQGNSA. CDR3 bases: TGTGCCAGCAGCTTAGGATTTCGTGGGAGGCCCATAGGAGTGGAGACCCAGTACTTC. Residues: CASSLGFRGRPIGVETQYF.

V gene TRBV12-3 or TRBV12-4 combines with J gene TRBJ2-7, with 7 bases matching TRBD1. The CDR3 covers 14 residues. The V segment lost 6 bases and the J segment 5 bases; nucleotides outside the gene matches: 10. The CDR3, as DNA: TGTGCCAGCAGCCCAGGGGGAGCCCCTCACGAGCAGTACTTC. The encoded protein is CASSPGGAPHEQYF.

The chain recombines TRBV5-5 with TRBJ2-5, with D uncertain. Looked up from germline, CDR1 is SGHKS and CDR2 is YYEKEE (reference sequence). The CDR3 contains 12 residues. The V gene lost 4 bases and the J gene lost 4 bases, with 8 bases spanning the gap. CDR3 DNA sequence: TGTGCCAGCAGCCGAAACCCAGAGACCCAGTACTTC. Its translation is CASSRNPETQYF. Supplemented by reference TRBV5-5 and TRBJ2-5, the full variable domain reads DAGVTQSPTHLIKTRGQQVTLRCSPISGHKSVSWYQQVLGQGPQFIFQYYEKEERGRGNFPDRFSARQFPNYSSELNVNALLLGDSALYLCASSRNPETQYFGPGTRLLVL.

This clonotype appeared many times. The genes are TRBV10-3 and TRBJ2-1, with TRBD2 matching over 8 bases. The CDR3 is 14 residues long. After removal of 11 bases from V and 5 bases from J, the junction contained 11 bases not matched to a gene. The germline CDR1 and CDR2 sequences are ENHRY and SYGVKD. The CDR3 loop is CALRGSGGDNEQFF. In DNA form, the CDR3 reads TGTGCCCTGCGAGGAAGCGGGGGCGACAATGAGCAGTTCTTC.

Points on this clonotype: Since a much larger clone is just one base distant, this may be a read error. The chain combines TRBV6-2 or TRBV6-3 with TRBJ2-7, with D perhaps matching TRBD2 (7 bases). CDR3 length: 15 amino acids. Trimming took 3 bases from V and 6 from J, leaving 18 bases between them. Germline V gene lookup returns CDR1 MNHEY and CDR2 SVGEGT. The CDR3 DNA follows: TGTGCCAGCAGTTATGAGCGGGACAATACCTGCGAGCAGTACTTC. As protein: CASSYERDNTCEQYF.

The chain couples TRBV2 to TRBJ1-1; D remains unclear. Germline V CDR1 and CDR2: SNHLY, FYNNEI. This CDR3 is built from 14 residues. V shed 8 bases and J shed 0 bases, with 13 bases lying between them. This CDR3 is CASVMQIVNTEAFF. Written as DNA, the CDR3 is TGTGCCAGCGTCATGCAGATTGTGAACACTGAAGCTTTCTTT.

The rearrangement uses TRBV4-1 and TRBJ2-1; TRBD2 matches 10 bases. The CDR3 totals 15 residues. The V gene's germline CDR1 is MGHRA and CDR2 YSYEKL. The V segment lost 6 bases and the J segment 5 bases; nucleotides outside the gene matches: 7. CDR3 nucleotides: TGCGCCAGCAGGCCCCTAGCGGGGGTGAACAATGAGCAGTTCTTC. This codes for CASRPLAGVNNEQFF.

This clonotype was detected ten times or more. The rearrangement joins TRBV5-1 to TRBJ1-1; D remains ambiguous. Germline lookup yields CDR1 SGHRS and CDR2 YFSETQ. With 5 bases removed from V and 0 bases from J, the gap between germline ends came to 8 bases. This CDR3 is built from 13 residues. The CDR3 DNA sequence: TGCGCCAGCAGTGACACCTTGAACACTGAAGCTTTCTTT. Its translation: CASSDTLNTEAFF.

The rearrangement uses TRBV5-1 and TRBJ1-2; D might be TRBD1 (5 bases). The V and J ends lost 7 bases and 4 bases respectively, with 20 bases between them. The CDR3 sequence is 15 residues long. Germline CDR1 SGHRS, CDR2 YFSETQ. The CDR3 sequence: CASAGQVERPYGYTF. The CDR3 nucleotides are TGCGCCAGCGCGGGGCAGGTCGAACGTCCCTATGGCTACACCTTC.

This chain joins TRBV2 and TRBJ1-5; TRBD1 matches 8 bases. V dropped 3 bases and J dropped 10; count of bases not matched to a gene: 14. CDR3 length equals 16 residues. Germline CDR1 reads SNHLY; CDR2 reads FYNNEI. The CDR3 coding sequence is TGTGCCAGCAGTGACGACAGGGGAACGGGCAGTCAACCCCAGCATTTT. Translation gives CASSDDRGTGSQPQHF.

On this clonotype itself: Since a much larger clone is just one base distant, this may be a read error. The chain links TRBV4-1 to TRBJ2-3, with no clear D. Trimming shortened V by 5 bases and J by 6 bases, and 9 bases separated the two germline ends. Germline lookup yields CDR1 MGHRA and CDR2 YSYEKL. The CDR3 has 12 amino acids. The CDR3 loop reads CASSKMRDTQYF. CDR3 bases: TGCGCCAGCAGCAAGATGAGGGATACGCAGTATTTT.

This clonotype came up many times. This chain joins TRBV4-1 and TRBJ2-1; no reliable D call. Per the germline V gene, CDR1 is MGHRA and CDR2 is YSYEKL. The CDR3 is 14 amino acids. V dropped 1 base and J dropped 8 bases, with 12 bases sitting between them. CDR3 region: CASSQATPMHEQFF. The CDR3 nucleotides read TGCGCCAGCAGCCAAGCGACGCCCATGCATGAGCAGTTCTTC.

The rearrangement joins TRBV2 to TRBJ2-1; TRBD2 might be the D (7 bases). The CDR3 totals 16 residues. Germline V gene data show CDR1 as SNHLY and CDR2 as FYNNEI. Trimming took off 2 bases at V and 8 bases at J, with 19 bases between the two ends. The chain's CDR3 is CASSEMGGGLLDEQFF. The CDR3 bases are TGTGCCAGCAGTGAAATGGGCGGGGGCCTCCTTGATGAGCAGTTCTTC.

This clonotype has a handful of counts. The chain has TRBV20-1 and TRBJ1-2; 8 bases fit TRBD1. J gave up 0 bases and V 8 bases, and 2 bases lay outside the gene matches. The CDR3 spans 12 residues. From germline, CDR1 is DFQATT and CDR2 SNEGSKA (reference sequence). Here the CDR3 reads CSPGQANYGYTF. In nucleotides, the CDR3 is TGCAGTCCGGGACAGGCTAACTATGGCTACACCTTC.

Many counts were recorded for this clonotype. The chain combines TRBV12-3 or TRBV12-4 with TRBJ1-1, with TRBD1 matching 10 bases. This CDR3 contains 13 residues. Trimming at V came to 5 bases and at J to 4 bases, leaving 1 base not matched to a gene. CDR3 in amino acids: CASSRTGGTEAFF. The DNA of the CDR3 is TGTGCCAGCAGTCGGACAGGGGGCACTGAAGCTTTCTTT.

A few counts support this clonotype. This chain connects TRBV27 to TRBJ1-5, with 8 bases that match TRBD1. CDR3 length: 14 amino acids. V dropped 1 base and J dropped 5; count of bases not matched to a gene: 1. In germline, CDR1 is MNHEY, CDR2 SMNVEV (reference sequence). CDR3 nucleotides: TGTGCCAGCAGTTTATGGACAGGGCATCAGCCCCAGCATTTT. Translation gives CASSLWTGHQPQHF.

The chain uses TRBV9 and TRBJ2-3; 9 nucleotides agree with TRBD2. Germline V gene data show CDR1 as SGDLS and CDR2 as YYNGEE. The CDR3 length is 15 residues. V shed 2 bases, J shed 6 bases, and the junction held 7 bases outside the gene matches. CDR3 in amino acids: CASSVTSGSMDTQYF. The DNA for the CDR3 is TGTGCCAGCAGCGTGACTAGCGGTTCAATGGATACGCAGTATTTT.

The chain has TRBV9 and TRBJ1-6; unclear D gene. This CDR3 has 13 residues. The V end lost 3 bases, the J end lost 7 bases, and 8 bases lay between the germline ends. Germline lookup yields CDR1 SGDLS and CDR2 YYNGEE. The CDR3 loop reads CASSETGNSPLHF. In DNA, the CDR3 is TGTGCCAGCAGCGAAACGGGAAATTCACCCCTCCACTTT.

This clonotype was recorded many times. This chain connects TRBV7-2 to TRBJ2-7, with 7 bases lining up with TRBD1. The CDR3 length is 14 residues. The J segment lost 7 bases and the V segment lost 5 bases, leaving 11 bases of the junction unmatched. The V gene's germline CDR1 is SGHTA and CDR2 FQGNSA. CDR3 amino acids: CASSRTGAPKEQYF. CDR3 DNA: TGTGCCAGCAGCCGCACAGGGGCCCCAAAAGAGCAGTACTTC.

V gene TRBV19 combines with J gene TRBJ1-1, with TRBD1 matching over 8 bases. The CDR3 is 14 amino acids. In germline, CDR1 is LNHDA, CDR2 SQIVND (reference sequence). Trimming cost V 5 bases and J 5 bases; bases outside gene matches: 7. The CDR3 region is CASSFRGLGTEAFF. The CDR3 DNA follows: TGTGCCAGTAGTTTCAGGGGGCTAGGGACTGAAGCTTTCTTT.

This chain connects TRBV6-2 or TRBV6-3 to TRBJ1-5; no reliable D call. Per the germline V gene, CDR1 is MNHEY and CDR2 is SVGEGT. The length of the CDR3 is 16 residues. The ends were cut back, 0 bases at V and 2 bases at J, with 11 bases in the middle. The CDR3 here is CASSYSSGDRNQPQHF. The CDR3, as DNA: TGTGCCAGCAGTTACTCGAGTGGGGATCGCAATCAGCCCCAGCATTTT.

Worth noting for this clonotype: Given a much more abundant clone one base away, this may be a read error. The rearrangement uses TRBV9 and TRBJ2-3, with D uncertain. In germline, CDR1 is SGDLS, CDR2 YYNGEE. The CDR3 contains 15 residues. V dropped 3 bases and J dropped 0 bases, with 11 bases sitting between them. In DNA form, the CDR3 reads TGTGCCAGCAGCGCCGGTAGCCCTAGCACAGATACGCAGTATTTT. It codes for CASSAGSPSTDTQYF.